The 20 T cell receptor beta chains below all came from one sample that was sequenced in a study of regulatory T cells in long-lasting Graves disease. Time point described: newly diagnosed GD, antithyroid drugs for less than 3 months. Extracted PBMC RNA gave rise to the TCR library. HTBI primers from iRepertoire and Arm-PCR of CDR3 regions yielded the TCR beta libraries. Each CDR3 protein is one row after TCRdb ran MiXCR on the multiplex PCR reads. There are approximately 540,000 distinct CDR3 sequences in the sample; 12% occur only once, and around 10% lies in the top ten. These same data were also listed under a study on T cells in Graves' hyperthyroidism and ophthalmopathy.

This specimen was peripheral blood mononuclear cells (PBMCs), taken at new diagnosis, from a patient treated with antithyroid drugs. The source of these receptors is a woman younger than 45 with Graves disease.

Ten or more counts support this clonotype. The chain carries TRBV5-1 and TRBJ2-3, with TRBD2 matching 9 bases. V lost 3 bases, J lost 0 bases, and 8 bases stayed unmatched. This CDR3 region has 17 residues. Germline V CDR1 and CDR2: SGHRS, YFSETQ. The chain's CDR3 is CASSSVGTSRSTDTQYF. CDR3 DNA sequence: TGCGCCAGCAGCTCGGTGGGGACTAGCCGAAGCACAGATACGCAGTATTTT.

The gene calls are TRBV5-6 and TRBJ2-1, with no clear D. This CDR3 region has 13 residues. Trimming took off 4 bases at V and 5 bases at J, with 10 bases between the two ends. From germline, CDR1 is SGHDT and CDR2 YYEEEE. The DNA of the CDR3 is TGTGCCAGCAGCGCATCGCTTGACAATGAGCAGTTCTTC. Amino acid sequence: CASSASLDNEQFF.

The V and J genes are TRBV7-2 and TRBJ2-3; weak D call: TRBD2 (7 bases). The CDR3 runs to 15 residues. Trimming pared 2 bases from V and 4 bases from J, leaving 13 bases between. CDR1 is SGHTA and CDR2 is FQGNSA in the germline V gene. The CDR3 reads CASSLRGARPDTQYF. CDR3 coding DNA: TGTGCCAGCAGCTTACGGGGGGCGAGGCCAGATACGCAGTATTTT.

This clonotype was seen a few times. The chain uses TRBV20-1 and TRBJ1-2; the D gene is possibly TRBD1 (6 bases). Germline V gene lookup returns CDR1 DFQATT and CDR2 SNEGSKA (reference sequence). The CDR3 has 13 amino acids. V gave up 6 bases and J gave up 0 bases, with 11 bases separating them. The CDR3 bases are TGCAGTGCAACTGGGACATCTAACTATGGCTACACCTTC. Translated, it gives CSATGTSNYGYTF.

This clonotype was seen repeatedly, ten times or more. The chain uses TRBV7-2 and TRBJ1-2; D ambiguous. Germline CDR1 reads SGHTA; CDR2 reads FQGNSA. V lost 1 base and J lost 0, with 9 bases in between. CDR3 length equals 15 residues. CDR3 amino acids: CASSLEGRTNYGYTF. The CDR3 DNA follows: TGTGCCAGCAGCTTAGAGGGCAGGACTAACTATGGCTACACCTTC.

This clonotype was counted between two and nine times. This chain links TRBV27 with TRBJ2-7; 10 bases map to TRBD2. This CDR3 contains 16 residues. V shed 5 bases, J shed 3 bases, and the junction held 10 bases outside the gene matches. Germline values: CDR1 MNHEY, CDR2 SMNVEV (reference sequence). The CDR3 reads CASSIDTGTSDYEQYF. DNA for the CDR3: TGTGCCAGCAGTATAGATACCGGGACTAGCGACTACGAGCAGTACTTC.

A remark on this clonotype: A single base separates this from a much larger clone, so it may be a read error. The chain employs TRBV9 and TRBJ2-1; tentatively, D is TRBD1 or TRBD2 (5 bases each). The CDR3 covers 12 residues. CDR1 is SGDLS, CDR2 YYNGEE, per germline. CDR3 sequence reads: CASRVVEGPQFF. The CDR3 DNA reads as TGTGCCAGCAGAGTAGTAGAGGGGCCGCAGTTCTTC.

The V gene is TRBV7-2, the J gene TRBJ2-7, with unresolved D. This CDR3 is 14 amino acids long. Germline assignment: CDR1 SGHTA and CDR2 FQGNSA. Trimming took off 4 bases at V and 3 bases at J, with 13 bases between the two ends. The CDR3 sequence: CASSSQQLIYEQYF. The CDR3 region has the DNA TGTGCCAGCAGCTCCCAACAACTCATCTACGAGCAGTACTTC.

CDR3: CASSAWGGPGSNSPLHF. Written as DNA, the CDR3 is TGTGCCAGCAGCGCTTGGGGAGGGCCAGGGAGTAATTCACCCCTCCACTTT. This rearrangement joins TRBV9 to TRBJ1-6; a possible D gene is TRBD1 (5 bases). The CDR3 runs to 17 residues. V lost 3 bases, J lost 6 bases, and 19 bases lay in between. CDR1 is SGDLS, CDR2 YYNGEE, per germline.

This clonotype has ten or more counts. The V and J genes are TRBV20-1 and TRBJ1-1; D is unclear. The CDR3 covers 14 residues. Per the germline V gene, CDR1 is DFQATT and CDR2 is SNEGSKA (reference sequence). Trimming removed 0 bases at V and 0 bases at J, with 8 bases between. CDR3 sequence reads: CSAREGGLNTEAFF. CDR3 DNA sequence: TGCAGTGCTAGAGAGGGAGGACTGAACACTGAAGCTTTCTTT.

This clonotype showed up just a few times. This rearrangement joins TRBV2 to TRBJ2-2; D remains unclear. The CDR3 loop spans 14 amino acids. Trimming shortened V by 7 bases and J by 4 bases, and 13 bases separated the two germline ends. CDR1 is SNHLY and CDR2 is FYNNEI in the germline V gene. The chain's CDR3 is CASTQGPGTGELFF. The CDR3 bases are TGTGCCAGCACCCAAGGACCCGGCACCGGGGAGCTGTTTTTT.

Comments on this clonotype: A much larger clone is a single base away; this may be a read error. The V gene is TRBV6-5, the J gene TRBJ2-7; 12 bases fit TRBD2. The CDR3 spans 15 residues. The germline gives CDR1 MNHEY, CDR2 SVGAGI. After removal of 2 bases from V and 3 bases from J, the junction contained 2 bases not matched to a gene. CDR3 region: CASSYMGLAGYEQYF. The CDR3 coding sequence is TGTGCCAGCAGTTACATGGGACTAGCGGGCTACGAGCAGTACTTC.

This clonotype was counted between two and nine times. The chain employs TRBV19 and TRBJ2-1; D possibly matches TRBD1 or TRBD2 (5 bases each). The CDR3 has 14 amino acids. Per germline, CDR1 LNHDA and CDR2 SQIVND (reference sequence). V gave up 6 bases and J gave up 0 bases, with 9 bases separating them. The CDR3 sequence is CASRGVGSYNEQFF. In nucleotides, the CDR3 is TGTGCCAGTAGGGGGGTAGGCTCCTACAATGAGCAGTTCTTC.

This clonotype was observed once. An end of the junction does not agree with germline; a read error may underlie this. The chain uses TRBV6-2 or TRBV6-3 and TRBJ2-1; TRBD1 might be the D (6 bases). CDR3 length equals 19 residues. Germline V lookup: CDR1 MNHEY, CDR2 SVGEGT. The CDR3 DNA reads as TGTACCAGCAGTTCCACTTTTTCCTCGGGACACCTACGAGGGAGTGAGCAGTTCTTC. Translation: CTSSSTFSSGHLRGSEQFF.

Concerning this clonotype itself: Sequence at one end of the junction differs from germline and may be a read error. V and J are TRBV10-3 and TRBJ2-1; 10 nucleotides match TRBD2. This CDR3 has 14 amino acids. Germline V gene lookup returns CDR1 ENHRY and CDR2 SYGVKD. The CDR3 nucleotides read TGTGCCATCAGTGTTTCTAGCGGGGGCAATGGGCAGTTCTTC. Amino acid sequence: CAISVSSGGNGQFF.

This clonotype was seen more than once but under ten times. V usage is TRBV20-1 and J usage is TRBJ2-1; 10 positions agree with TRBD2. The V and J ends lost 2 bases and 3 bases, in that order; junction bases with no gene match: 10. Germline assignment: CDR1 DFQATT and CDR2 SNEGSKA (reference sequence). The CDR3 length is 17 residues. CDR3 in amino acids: CSARLGTSVVGYNEQFF. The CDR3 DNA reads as TGCAGTGCTAGACTCGGGACTAGCGTGGTGGGCTACAATGAGCAGTTCTTC.

The CDR3 loop reads CASSEDRVFYEQYF. CDR3 DNA: TGTGCCAGCAGTGAGGACAGGGTCTTCTACGAGCAGTACTTC. The chain carries TRBV6-1 and TRBJ2-7; 8 positions match TRBD1. The CDR3 spans 14 residues. The V gene's germline CDR1 is MNHNS and CDR2 SASEGT. V was pared by 3 bases and J by 3 bases, with 4 bases of the junction left unmatched.

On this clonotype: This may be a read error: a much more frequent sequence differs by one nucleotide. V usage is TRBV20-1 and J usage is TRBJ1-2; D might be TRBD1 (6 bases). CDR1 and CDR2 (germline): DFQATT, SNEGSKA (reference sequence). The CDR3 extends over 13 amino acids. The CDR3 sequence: CSATTRTDYSYTF. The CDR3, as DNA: TGCAGTGCAACAACCCGGACAGACTATAGCTACACCTTC.

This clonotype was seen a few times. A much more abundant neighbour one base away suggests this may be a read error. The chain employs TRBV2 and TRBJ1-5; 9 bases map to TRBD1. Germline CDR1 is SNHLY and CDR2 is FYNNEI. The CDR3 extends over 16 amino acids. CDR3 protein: CAGRSTGGGLNQPQHF. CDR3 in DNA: TGTGCCGGCAGGTCTACAGGGGGCGGCTTAAATCAGCCCCAGCATTTT.

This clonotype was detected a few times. CDR3 amino acids: CSVEINTEAFF. In nucleotides, the CDR3 is TGCAGCGTTGAAATAAACACTGAAGCTTTCTTT. The chain combines TRBV29-1 with TRBJ1-1; D gene ambiguous. CDR1 SQVTM and CDR2 ANQGSEA come from the germline V gene. CDR3 length: 11 residues. Trimming removed 2 bases at V and 2 bases at J, with 3 bases between.